The sequence of this TCR beta chain was determined in a study of blood T cells in healthy people across ages. The ends were cut back, 3 bases at V and 5 bases at J, with 19 bases in the middle. The CDR3 is made up of 16 amino acids. Germline V CDR1 and CDR2: SGHVS, FNYEAQ. Together with a sample-barcoded 5' primer, a J-beta primer mix was included in a second PCR lasting roughly 7 to 11 cycles. TCRdb redid the calling of the 5' RACE reads with MiXCR, one entry per CDR3 protein. The data hold around 520,000 distinct CDR3 sequences, with about 26% observed a single time. A few counts support this clonotype. In addition, the sample was reused for a study of T cells of mothers and their children.

This clonotype originated in a boy between 2 and 10 years old in good health. Input material: blood. The rearrangement uses TRBV7-6 and TRBJ2-5; D is unresolved. The CDR3 spells CASSLRLPRLRETQYF. Here the CDR3 DNA reads TGTGCCAGCAGCTTGAGGTTGCCTCGTTTAAGGGAGACCCAGTACTTC.